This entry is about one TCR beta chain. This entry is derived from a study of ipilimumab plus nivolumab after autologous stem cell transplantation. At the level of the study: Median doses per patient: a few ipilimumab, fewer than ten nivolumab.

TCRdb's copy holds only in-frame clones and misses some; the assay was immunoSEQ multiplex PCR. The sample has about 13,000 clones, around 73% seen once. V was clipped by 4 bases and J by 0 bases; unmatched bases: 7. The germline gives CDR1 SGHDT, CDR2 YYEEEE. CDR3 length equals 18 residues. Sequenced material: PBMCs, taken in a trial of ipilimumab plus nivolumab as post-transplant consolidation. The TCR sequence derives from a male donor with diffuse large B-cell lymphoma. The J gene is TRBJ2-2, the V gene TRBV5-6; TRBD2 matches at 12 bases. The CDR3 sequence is CASSLPGLAGTNTGELFF. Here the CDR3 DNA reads TGTGCCAGCAGCCTACCGGGACTAGCGGGTACGAACACCGGGGAGCTGTTTTTT.